These 19 T cell receptor beta chains came from one sample sequenced in a study of glioma-infiltrating T cells after dendritic cell vaccination (dated by TCRdb to between 2015 and 2016). The time point label on this specimen signifies: after dendritic cell vaccination, including at tumor progression/relapse. The method behind the library was the immunoSEQ multiplex PCR assay. In TCRdb, the immuneACCESS table is reduced to in-frame sequences with V and J assigned. These tables do not hold every clone; where another copy was compared, an unresolved V gene accounts for under half, and the others remain unexplained. The sample contains roughly 60,000 clones, more than 70% of them found a single time. Clones ranked in the top ten supply roughly 8.5% of the sample. Sequenced material: blood, taken after dendritic cell vaccination. These receptors all stem from a human donor with glioblastoma.

Note on this clone: The sample carries other DNA sequences with the same CDR3. This chain joins TRBV10-3 and TRBJ2-7; 10 bases agree with TRBD2. This CDR3 has 16 amino acids. The V segment lost 2 bases and the J segment 0 bases; nucleotides outside the gene matches: 4. Germline V lookup: CDR1 ENHRY, CDR2 SYGVKD. This CDR3 reads CAISEGLADLSYEQYF. The CDR3 DNA reads TGTGCCATCAGTGAGGGACTAGCGGACCTCTCCTACGAGCAGTACTTC.

This chain joins TRBV28 and TRBJ2-7; the D is unclear. The CDR3 extends over 13 amino acids. Germline-derived CDR1 and CDR2 are MDHEN and SYDVKM. Trimming cost V 3 bases and J 3 bases, with 9 bases left between them. CDR3 in amino acids: CASSFPQNYEQYF. The CDR3 DNA follows: TGTGCCAGCAGTTTTCCCCAGAACTACGAGCAGTACTTC.

The chain is built from TRBV7-8 and TRBJ2-7, with D tentatively TRBD1 (5 bases). Germline lookup yields CDR1 SGHVS and CDR2 FQNEAQ. This CDR3 has 15 amino acids. Between the trimmed V and J ends, which lost 1 base and 3 bases, there was a span of 13 bases. CDR3 nucleotide sequence: TGTGCCAGCAGCTTAGGGACAAGCCCCGTCTACGAGCAGTACTTC. It is translated as CASSLGTSPVYEQYF.

This chain links TRBV7-2 with TRBJ1-3; 10 nucleotides agree with TRBD1. The CDR3 sequence is 17 residues long. Looked up from germline, CDR1 is SGHTA and CDR2 is FQGNSA. V was clipped by 4 bases and J by 0 bases; unmatched bases: 6. In DNA form, the CDR3 reads TGTGCCAGCAGCTCTGGGACAGGGGCGATCTCTGGAAACACCATATATTTT. As protein: CASSSGTGAISGNTIYF. Variable domain in full (rest from reference TRBV7-2 and TRBJ1-3): GAGVSQSPSNKVTEKGKDVELRCDPISGHTALYWYRQSLGQGLEFLIYFQGNSAPDKSGLPSDRFSAERTGGSVSTLTIQRTQQEDSAVYLCASSSGTGAISGNTIYFGEGSWLTVV.

The chain uses TRBV7-2 and TRBJ1-6; TRBD1 matches at 8 bases. This CDR3 has 14 amino acids. After removal of 5 bases from V and 9 bases from J, the junction contained 6 bases not matched to a gene. Germline CDR1 reads SGHTA; CDR2 reads FQGNSA. DNA of the CDR3: TGTGCCAGCAGCCCGACAGGGGTTCGTTCACCCCTCCACTTT. Translating gives CASSPTGVRSPLHF.

The J gene is TRBJ1-6, the V gene TRBV6-4; D unresolved. Trimming removed 2 bases from V and 0 bases from J, with 5 bases in between. This CDR3 contains 15 residues. CDR1 MRHNA and CDR2 SNTAGT come from the germline V gene. The CDR3 is CASSDGSSYNSPLHF. The CDR3 coding sequence is TGTGCCAGCAGTGACGGCAGCTCCTATAATTCACCCCTCCACTTT.

The chain uses TRBV7-9 and TRBJ2-7; perhaps TRBD1 as D (6 bases). This CDR3 has 14 amino acids. The V end was cut by 5 bases, the J end by 2 bases, with 13 bases between. CDR1 is SEHNR, CDR2 FQNEAQ, per germline (reference sequence). The CDR3 loop reads CASSLRDTTYEQYF. The CDR3 DNA follows: TGTGCCAGCAGCCTACGGGACACCACCTACGAGCAGTACTTC.

The chain is built from TRBV7-9 and TRBJ1-2; D might be TRBD1 (6 bases). This CDR3 comprises 14 residues. Germline V lookup: CDR1 SEHNR, CDR2 FQNEAQ (reference sequence). Deletions cut 7 bases from V and 0 bases from J, with 12 bases between. CDR3 sequence: CASKGDKPNYGYTF. The CDR3 DNA reads TGTGCCAGCAAGGGGGACAAGCCTAACTATGGCTACACCTTC.

The chain combines TRBV5-8 with TRBJ1-2, with 7 bases fitting TRBD1. CDR3 length equals 16 residues. V dropped 2 bases and J dropped 0; count of bases not matched to a gene: 7. Germline loops: CDR1 SGHTS, CDR2 YDEGEE. Written as DNA, the CDR3 is TGTGCCAGCAGCTTTGGGCAGGGGGGTGCTAACTATGGCTACACCTTC. This encodes CASSFGQGGANYGYTF.

The rearrangement uses TRBV5-4 and TRBJ1-5; 7 bases are a match to TRBD1. The CDR3 consists of 13 residues. The germline V gene has CDR1 SGHNT and CDR2 YYREEE (reference sequence). Losses at the gene ends were 4 bases for V and 5 bases for J; bases not matched to a gene: 3. In nucleotides, the CDR3 is TGTGCCAGCAGCCGACAGGGAGATCAGCCCCAGCATTTT. Its translation: CASSRQGDQPQHF.

This clone was seen many times. The chain carries TRBV7-2 and TRBJ2-7; possibly TRBD2 for D (8 bases). There are 15 residues in the CDR3. Germline loops: CDR1 SGHTA, CDR2 FQGNSA. Trimming shortened V by 5 bases and J by 3 bases, and 17 bases separated the two germline ends. CDR3 bases: TGTGCCAGCAGCCCAGGGGGGGCGGGGGGCTACGAGCAGTACTTC. It codes for CASSPGGAGGYEQYF.

The gene calls are TRBV5-6 and TRBJ1-2; 10 bases fit TRBD1. Germline values: CDR1 SGHDT, CDR2 YYEEEE. V shed 3 bases, J shed 6 bases, and the junction held 8 bases outside the gene matches. CDR3 length equals 15 residues. The CDR3 spells CASSSPGQGWDGYTF. CDR3 DNA: TGTGCCAGCAGCTCACCGGGACAGGGGTGGGATGGCTACACCTTC. Filled out from reference TRBV5-6 and TRBJ1-2, the complete variable domain reads DAGVTQSPTHLIKTRGQQVTLRCSPKSGHDTVSWYQQALGQGPQFIFQYYEEEERQRGNFPDRFSGHQFPNYSSELNVNALLLGDSALYLCASSSPGQGWDGYTFGSGTRLTVV.

The rearrangement uses TRBV11-1 and TRBJ2-2; 11 bases fit TRBD1. CDR3 length equals 15 residues. The V and J ends lost 6 bases and 4 bases, in that order; junction bases with no gene match: 4. The V gene's germline CDR1 is SGHAT and CDR2 FQDESV (reference sequence). The CDR3 protein is CASSVGTGGTGELFF. CDR3 sequence (DNA): TGTGCCAGCAGTGTCGGGACAGGGGGCACCGGGGAGCTGTTTTTT.

This sequence joins TRBV7-2 and TRBJ1-1; 10 bases match TRBD1. Trimming cost V 5 bases and J 4 bases; bases outside gene matches: 4. CDR1 SGHTA and CDR2 FQGNSA come from the germline V gene. The CDR3 spans 14 residues. CDR3 bases: TGTGCCAGCAGCCCCCGACAGGGGGCCACTGAAGCTTTCTTT. As protein: CASSPRQGATEAFF.

The chain has TRBV10-3 and TRBJ2-1; 12 nucleotides agree with TRBD1. The germline V gene has CDR1 ENHRY and CDR2 SYGVKD. The CDR3 sequence is 16 residues long. The V segment lost 0 bases and the J segment 7 bases; nucleotides outside the gene matches: 4. The CDR3 protein is CAISESGQGASNEQFF. The CDR3 DNA follows: TGTGCCATCAGTGAGTCGGGACAGGGGGCGTCGAATGAGCAGTTCTTC.

The chain is built from TRBV13 and TRBJ2-7; 9 positions match TRBD2. The germline V gene encodes CDR1 PRHDT and CDR2 FYEKMQ (reference sequence). There are 13 residues in the CDR3. Germline trimming cut 4 bases from V and 4 bases from J; bases unmatched to any gene: 2. In DNA, the CDR3 is TGTGCCAGCAGCTCGGGACTAGCTTACGAGCAGTACTTC. Translation gives CASSSGLAYEQYF.

The DNA of the CDR3 is TGTGCCAGCAGCCGAGGGGGGGCCGGGGATACGCAGTATTTT. Residues: CASSRGGAGDTQYF. The rearrangement joins TRBV7-3 to TRBJ2-3, with D perhaps TRBD2 (7 bases). V lost 5 bases and J 6 bases, leaving 15 bases between the germline ends. CDR1 and CDR2 (germline): SGHTA, FQGTGA. The CDR3 totals 14 residues.

Remarks on this clone: Other DNA sequences within the sample encode an identical CDR3. The V gene is TRBV18, the J gene TRBJ1-3; maybe TRBD1 (5 bases). This CDR3 has 15 residues. The germline CDR1 and CDR2 sequences are KGHSH and LQKENI. Trimming took 2 bases from V and 0 from J, leaving 8 bases between them. The CDR3: CASSPGATSGNTIYF. For the CDR3, the DNA is TGTGCCAGCTCACCAGGGGCGACCTCTGGAAACACCATATATTTT.

V usage is TRBV5-6 and J usage is TRBJ2-1, with 8 bases that match TRBD2. Germline lookup yields CDR1 SGHDT and CDR2 YYEEEE. The CDR3 extends over 17 amino acids. V lost 0 bases, J lost 9 bases, and 14 bases stayed unmatched. CDR3 bases: TGTGCCAGCAGCTTGGAAGGGACTAGGGGATGGTCAGCTGAGCAGTTCTTC. Translation: CASSLEGTRGWSAEQFF.